This T cell receptor (beta chain) was sequenced during a study of tumor-infiltrating lymphocytes in primary liver carcinoma. Total RNA amounting to 450 to 550 ng was the source from which TCR beta cDNA was made with a constant-region primer. ARM-PCR was slightly modified, and three nested multiplex PCR rounds with it gave rise to the TCR beta libraries. TCRdb independently ran MiXCR on the multiplex PCR reads; one entry per CDR3 protein. This sample carries fewer than 150,000 distinct CDR3 sequences, 60% to 70% of them seen once, and the ten largest clones take roughly 8.8%. The study co-extracted DNA and RNA from approximately 20-30 mg of unsorted bulk tissue. The table lists this clonotype with many counts. Sequenced input: liver tumor tissue from sampling region 1. Subset indicated: tumor region T1, superior pole. The receptor was derived from a woman between 55 and 75 years old with primary liver carcinoma and hepatitis B virus infection.

CDR3 in amino acids: CASSLGLEETQYF. CDR3 bases: TGTGCCAGCAGCTTGGGACTAGAAGAGACCCAGTACTTC. This rearrangement joins TRBV5-5 to TRBJ2-5; D is possibly TRBD2 (6 bases). Germline-derived CDR1 and CDR2 are SGHKS and YYEKEE (reference sequence). V was shortened by 0 bases and J by 3 bases, with 6 bases between the two germline ends. The CDR3 runs 13 residues.